The 3 T cell receptor beta chains listed next were all sequenced from one sample in a study of early T cells in non-severe SARS-CoV-2 infection. MiXCR, applied by TCRdb to the 5' RACE reads, yields one record per CDR3 protein. The sample includes about 99,000 distinct CDR3 sequences, around a sixth of them seen just once. Sample: whole blood. The receptor source for this set is an adult who was a healthcare worker with PCR-confirmed SARS-CoV-2 infection or an uninfected control (not recorded which).

This clonotype was observed a handful of times. The genes are TRBV6-6 and TRBJ2-3; unclear D gene. Germline V CDR1 and CDR2: MNHNY, SVGAGI (reference sequence). Trimming took 2 bases from V and 1 from J, leaving 10 bases between them. This CDR3 spans 15 amino acids. For the CDR3, the DNA is TGTGCCAGCAGTTACCCCGACAACTGCACAGATACGCAGTATTTT. It is translated as CASSYPDNCTDTQYF.

V is TRBV4-3 and J is TRBJ2-2, with TRBD2 identical over 8 bases. Germline V gene lookup returns CDR1 LGHNA and CDR2 YSLEER. The J segment lost 5 bases and the V segment lost 4 bases, leaving 3 bases of the junction unmatched. The CDR3 covers 14 residues. Here the CDR3 DNA reads TGCGCCAGCAGCCGAACTAGCGGTACCGGGGAGCTGTTTTTT. Translation gives CASSRTSGTGELFF.

Only a few counts were recorded for this clonotype. V and J are TRBV2 and TRBJ1-3; possible D gene TRBD1, 6 bases. This CDR3 is 16 amino acids long. Germline CDR1 is SNHLY and CDR2 is FYNNEI. V lost 4 bases and J lost 0, with 13 bases in between. CDR3 DNA sequence: TGTGCCAGCAGTGTGGGGGGCCCTCTCTCTGGAAACACCATATATTTT. Protein: CASSVGGPLSGNTIYF.